This record covers a single T cell receptor (beta chain). This CDR3 has 14 residues. Trimming pared 0 bases from V and 0 bases from J, leaving 7 bases between. Germline V gene data show CDR1 as GTSNPN and CDR2 as SVGIG (reference sequence). Time point denoted: 2015-2016 season, 7 days after influenza vaccination. The data were obtained in a study of follicular helper T cells after annual influenza vaccination. TCRdb's copy holds only in-frame clones and misses some; the assay was immunoSEQ multiplex PCR. The table lists several thousand clones, approximately 83% of them singletons. The receptor was derived from an adult who received the influenza vaccine. Source: CXCR5+ CD38- circulating T follicular helper cells from blood, taken 7 days after influenza vaccination. The subset: circulating Tfh, non-naive CD4+CXCR5+PD-1+ (ICOS+CD38+ or ICOS-CD38-). This rearrangement joins TRBV30 to TRBJ2-3; D unresolved. The CDR3 protein is CAWSVMVSTDTQYF. As DNA, the CDR3 is TGTGCCTGGAGTGTTATGGTTAGCACAGATACGCAGTATTTT.